One sample yielded the 4 T cell receptor beta chains listed below, sequenced in a study of blood T cell repertoires in COVID-19. Assay used: immunoSEQ multiplex PCR; TCRdb lists only in-frame clones, some missing. Among roughly 150,000 clones listed, 80% to 85% were seen once. The sample was peripheral blood. The receptors stem from a man in his 70s with active or convalescent COVID-19.

In this sample, this clone turned up once. CDR3 nucleotides: TGCGCCAGCAGCTTGGGGCAGGGGGCAGGGACCCAGTACTTC. It encodes CASSLGQGAGTQYF. The chain links TRBV5-1 to TRBJ2-5; 8 bases map to TRBD1. This CDR3 region has 14 residues. V was pared by 0 bases and J by 7 bases, with 5 bases of the junction left unmatched. CDR1 is SGHRS and CDR2 is YFSETQ in the germline V gene.

This chain connects TRBV7-9 to TRBJ2-2; no definite D call. Germline values: CDR1 SEHNR, CDR2 FQNEAQ (reference sequence). Trimming took off 3 bases at V and 7 bases at J, with 15 bases between the two ends. The CDR3 extends over 15 amino acids. Here the CDR3 reads CASSFSSAAVGELFF. The CDR3 bases are TGTGCCAGCAGCTTCTCGTCCGCGGCTGTCGGGGAGCTGTTTTTT.

The chain employs TRBV7-2 and TRBJ2-1, with 12 nucleotides matching TRBD2. The CDR3 totals 16 residues. CDR1 is SGHTA, CDR2 FQGNSA, per germline. V gave up 5 bases and J gave up 2 bases; unmatched junction bases: 4. The CDR3 protein is CASSVLAGGPYNEQFF. The CDR3 DNA sequence: TGTGCCAGCAGCGTCCTAGCGGGAGGGCCCTACAATGAGCAGTTCTTC.

The rearrangement uses TRBV5-4 and TRBJ2-7, with D possibly TRBD2 on 6 matching bases. This CDR3 is built from 12 residues. V was shortened by 4 bases and J by 7 bases, with 12 bases between the two germline ends. The germline CDR1 and CDR2 sequences are SGHNT and YYREEE (reference sequence). The CDR3 DNA follows: TGTGCCAGCAGCGATACCGCGGGGGAGCAGTACTTC. Translating gives CASSDTAGEQYF.